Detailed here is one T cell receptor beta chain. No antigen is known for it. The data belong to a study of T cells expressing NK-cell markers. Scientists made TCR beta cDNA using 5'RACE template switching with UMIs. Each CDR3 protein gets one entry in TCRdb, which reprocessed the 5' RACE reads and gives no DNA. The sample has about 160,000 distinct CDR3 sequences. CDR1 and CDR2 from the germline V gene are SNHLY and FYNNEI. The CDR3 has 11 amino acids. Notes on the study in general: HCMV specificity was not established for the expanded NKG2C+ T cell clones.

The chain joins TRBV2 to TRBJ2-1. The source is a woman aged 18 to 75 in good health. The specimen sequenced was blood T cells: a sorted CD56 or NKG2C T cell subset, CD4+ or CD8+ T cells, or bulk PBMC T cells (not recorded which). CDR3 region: CASRYGVEQFF.